Detailed here is one T cell receptor (beta chain). Its antigen is still unknown. This sample is drawn from a study of OX40 agonist ivuxolimab in advanced cancers. General study points: Antigen specificity remained undetermined for the expanded peripheral T cells.

Trimming removed 3 bases from V and 3 bases from J, with 19 bases in between. The CDR3 consists of 16 residues. CDR1 is SGHDT, CDR2 YYEEEE, per germline. Generated by immunoSEQ multiplex PCR, the TCRdb table keeps only in-frame clones and is missing some. The sample holds about 35,000 clones, 92% seen once. The clonotype originates from an adult with an advanced solid tumor such as melanoma, head and neck, liver or kidney cancer. This specimen was CD4+ or CD8+ T cells sorted from blood, taken in a trial of the OX40 agonist ivuxolimab. This rearrangement joins TRBV5-6 to TRBJ2-7; a weak D match, TRBD1 (5 bases). CDR3 DNA: TGTGCCAGCAGCTCGAATACGGTGTTTAGGGGCTACGAGCAGTACTTC. Protein sequence: CASSSNTVFRGYEQYF.